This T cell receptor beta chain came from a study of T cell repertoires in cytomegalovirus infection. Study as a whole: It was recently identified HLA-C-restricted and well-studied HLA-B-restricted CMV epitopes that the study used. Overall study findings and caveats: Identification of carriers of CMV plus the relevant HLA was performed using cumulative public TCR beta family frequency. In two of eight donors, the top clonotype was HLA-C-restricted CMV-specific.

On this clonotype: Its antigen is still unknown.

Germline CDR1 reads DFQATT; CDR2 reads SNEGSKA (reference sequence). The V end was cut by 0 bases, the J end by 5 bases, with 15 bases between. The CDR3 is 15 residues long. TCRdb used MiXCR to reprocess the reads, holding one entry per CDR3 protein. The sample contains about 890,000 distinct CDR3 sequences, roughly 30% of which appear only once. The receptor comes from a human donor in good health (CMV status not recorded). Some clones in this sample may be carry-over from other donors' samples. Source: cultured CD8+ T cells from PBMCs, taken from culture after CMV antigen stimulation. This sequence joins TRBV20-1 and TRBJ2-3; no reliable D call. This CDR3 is CSARDPQVYGDTQYF. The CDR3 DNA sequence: TGCAGTGCTAGAGATCCCCAGGTATATGGAGATACGCAGTATTTT.